This T cell receptor (beta chain) comes out of a study of T cell responses to AZD1222 COVID-19 vaccine. Recipients boosted at about 4 weeks or about 12 weeks are pooled. Notes on the study in general: Epitopes outside B.1.351 and B.1.1.7 mutated regions reportedly drew nearly half of spike TCRs. Seropositive at baseline were only six AZD1222 recipients. Repertoires were obtained solely post-peak T cell response.

TCRdb's copy holds only in-frame clones and misses some; the assay was immunoSEQ multiplex PCR. The sample lists some 96,000 clones, about nine tenths occurring once. This clone was picked up one time. Its antigen remains unknown. The germline gives CDR1 MDHEN, CDR2 SYDVKM. CDR3 length equals 12 residues. V dropped 5 bases and J dropped 2 bases, with 7 bases sitting between them. The rearrangement uses TRBV28 and TRBJ2-7, with D uncertain. The TCR originated in an adult who received the AZD1222 COVID-19 vaccine. Here the sequenced sample was peripheral blood, taken 28 days after the second AZD1222 dose. CDR3 amino acids: CASSGRTYEQYF. The CDR3 DNA sequence: TGTGCCAGCAGTGGACGGACCTACGAGCAGTACTTC.